The clone carrying this T cell receptor beta chain was observed a few times. The antigen is not known. Sequencing used immunoSEQ multiplex PCR; TCRdb keeps in-frame clones, though not all of them. The sample carries about 38,000 clones, around 82% recorded once. This sample is part of a study of a mutant IDH1 vaccine in newly diagnosed glioma. Study-wide context: Mean patient age was around 40 years; roughly 62% were male and around 38% female.

Time point given: baseline, week 1 (first vaccination visit). Treatment of the sample: pre-vaccination baseline after standard-of-care therapy. Overall study findings and caveats: Researchers report vaccine-induced immune responses in over 90% of patients. Pseudoprogression seemed unlinked to shifts in top peripheral T cell clonotypes.

The V gene's germline CDR1 is SGHNT and CDR2 YYREEE (reference sequence). With 0 bases removed from V and 7 bases from J, the gap between germline ends came to 13 bases. CDR3 length equals 15 residues. The chain couples TRBV5-4 to TRBJ1-4, with D tentatively TRBD1 (6 bases). The source material was PBMCs, sampled from a glioma patient treated with radiotherapy, temozolomide or both. This receptor was identified in a man aged 35 to 55 with glioma. Some clones in this sample may be carry-over from other donors' samples. CDR3 region: CASSLGGGSAEKLFF. CDR3 in DNA: TGTGCCAGCAGCTTGGGAGGGGGATCGGCTGAAAAACTGTTTTTT.